The 10 T cell receptor beta chains listed next were all sequenced from one sample in a study of control samples from healthy donors and cancer patients. The method was immunoSEQ multiplex PCR; TCRdb's version includes in-frame clones alone and lacks a portion of them. The data show more than 100,000 clones, around 90% seen once. Sequencing used blood. The receptors originated from a man between 18 and 29 years old in good health.

Only one count was recorded for this clone. The gene calls are TRBV3-1 (or the pseudogene TRBV3-2) and TRBJ1-4; 8 nucleotides line up with TRBD1. This CDR3 has 16 amino acids. Germline CDR1 and CDR2: LGHDT and YNNKEL (reference sequence). Unmatched junction bases numbered 9, after V lost 1 base and J lost 8 bases. The CDR3 loop is CASSQGTGILREKLFF. The CDR3 DNA reads TGTGCCAGCAGCCAAGGGACAGGGATTCTTAGAGAAAAACTGTTTTTT.

The rearrangement uses TRBV6-5 and TRBJ1-2; D remains ambiguous. Germline assignment: CDR1 MNHEY and CDR2 SVGAGI. The CDR3 extends over 13 amino acids. V was clipped by 6 bases and J by 4 bases, with 12 bases between them. The CDR3 reads CASRGLELYGYTF. The DNA for the CDR3 is TGTGCCAGCAGAGGCCTAGAACTCTATGGCTACACCTTC.

This clone was seen just once. The DNA for the CDR3 is TGTGCCAGCAGCATTAGCGGGAGTCGGATGTTCTTC. The encoded protein is CASSISGSRMFF. This chain joins TRBV25-1 and TRBJ2-1; 9 bases align to TRBD2. This CDR3 comprises 12 residues. Germline values: CDR1 MGHDK, CDR2 SYGVNS. J was trimmed by 15 bases and V by 6 bases; bases with no gene match: 9. Full variable domain (outside the CDR3, taken from reference TRBV25-1 and TRBJ2-1): EADIYQTPRYLVIGTGKKITLECSQTMGHDKMYWYQQDPGMELHLIHYSYGVNSTEKGDLSSESTVSRIRTEHFPLTLESARPSHTSQYLCASSISGSRMFFGPGTRLTVL.

This sequence joins TRBV7-3 and TRBJ1-2; tentatively, D is TRBD1 (6 bases). CDR3 length: 15 amino acids. Germline CDR1 is SGHTA and CDR2 is FQGTGA. V was shortened by 2 bases and J by 4 bases, with 14 bases between the two germline ends. The CDR3 here is CASSLSGGGGYGYTF. The DNA of the CDR3 is TGTGCCAGCAGCTTATCTGGGGGCGGTGGCTATGGCTACACCTTC.

The chain joins TRBV5-1 to TRBJ2-5; 9 bases map to TRBD2. This CDR3 has 16 residues. J was trimmed by 2 bases and V by 0 bases; bases with no gene match: 5. Germline V gene lookup returns CDR1 SGHRS and CDR2 YFSETQ. CDR3 DNA: TGCGCCAGCAGCTTGGATGGACTAGCGTTTCAAGAGACCCAGTACTTC. This sequence encodes CASSLDGLAFQETQYF.

The table lists this clone with a count of one. This chain links TRBV2 with TRBJ2-1; TRBD1 aligns across 8 bases. Germline V CDR1 and CDR2: SNHLY, FYNNEI. This CDR3 comprises 14 residues. Germline trimming cut 7 bases from V and 9 bases from J; bases unmatched to any gene: 11. As DNA, the CDR3 is TGTGCCAGCATGGGGGGCAGGGGGCGGGGTGAGCAGTTCTTC. It yields the protein CASMGGRGRGEQFF. Full variable domain (rest looked up from reference TRBV2 and TRBJ2-1): EPEVTQTPSHQVTQMGQEVILRCVPISNHLYFYWYRQILGQKVEFLVSFYNNEISEKSEIFDDQFSVERPDGSNFTLKIRSTKLEDSAMYFCASMGGRGRGEQFFGPGTRLTVL.

The CDR3 protein is CASTARSSDTQYF. The CDR3 nucleotides read TGTGCCAGCACGGCAAGGAGTTCAGATACGCAGTATTTT. V gene TRBV6-6 combines with J gene TRBJ2-3; D unresolved. Germline values: CDR1 MNHNY, CDR2 SVGAGI (reference sequence). This CDR3 contains 13 residues. The V and J ends lost 7 bases and 4 bases respectively, with 12 bases between them.

V and J are TRBV12-3 or TRBV12-4 and TRBJ1-4, with TRBD1 as a possible D gene (6 bases). The V end was cut by 8 bases, the J end by 5 bases, with 12 bases between. The CDR3 extends over 13 amino acids. As DNA, the CDR3 is TGTGCCAGCGGTACAGGGTACAATGAAAAACTGTTTTTT. Amino acid sequence: CASGTGYNEKLFF.

The chain employs TRBV5-4 and TRBJ1-2, with D tentatively TRBD1 (6 bases). The germline gives CDR1 SGHNT, CDR2 YYREEE (reference sequence). V lost 1 base and J 5 bases, leaving 12 bases between the germline ends. CDR3 length equals 14 residues. The CDR3 reads CASSLFQGSYGYTF. The CDR3 DNA reads as TGTGCCAGCAGCTTGTTCCAGGGGTCATATGGCTACACCTTC.

The table lists this clone with a count of one. The rearrangement joins TRBV15 to TRBJ1-2, with unresolved D. CDR1 is LNHNV and CDR2 is YYDKDF in the germline V gene (reference sequence). The CDR3 consists of 15 residues. Trimming cost V 1 base and J 5 bases, with 14 bases left between them. The CDR3 DNA sequence: TGTGCCACCAGCAGAGTGGAGGGAGATTATTATGGCTACACCTTC. This encodes CATSRVEGDYYGYTF.